Following are 28 T cell receptor beta chains from one sample sequenced in a study of cytomegalovirus exposure and HLA in healthy donors. The PCR used 60 Vbeta and 13 Jbeta primers. The table came from immunoSEQ multiplex PCR; TCRdb's copy has only in-frame clones and leaves some out. The sample yields 130,000 to 150,000 clones, around 78% seen once. Sequences were obtained from PBMCs. The origin of the receptors is a male donor in good health and CMV-seronegative.

The CDR3 here is CASRLQGNLDTQYF. CDR3 in DNA: TGTGCCAGCAGGCTACAGGGCAACCTAGATACGCAGTATTTT. The rearrangement joins TRBV2 to TRBJ2-3; possible D gene TRBD1, 6 bases. Germline CDR1 reads SNHLY; CDR2 reads FYNNEI. The CDR3 is made up of 14 amino acids. V lost 6 bases, J lost 5 bases, and 15 bases lay in between.

J is TRBJ1-1 and V is TRBV30; D is possibly TRBD1 (5 bases). The V gene's germline CDR1 is GTSNPN and CDR2 SVGIG (reference sequence). The CDR3 is 13 residues long. V dropped 2 bases and J dropped 5 bases, with 12 bases sitting between them. CDR3 bases: TGTGCCTGGAGTTTAACTCGGGGGACTGAAGCTTTCTTT. Translating gives CAWSLTRGTEAFF.

The CDR3 region is CSVADYRDGVVIGNQPQHF. The CDR3 DNA sequence: TGCAGCGTAGCAGACTACAGGGACGGAGTCGTTATAGGGAATCAGCCCCAGCATTTT. The chain combines TRBV29-1 with TRBJ1-5; D might be TRBD1 (6 bases). This CDR3 contains 19 residues. Germline CDR1 and CDR2: SQVTM and ANQGSEA. V was pared by 6 bases and J by 4 bases, with 31 bases between.

This chain connects TRBV30 to TRBJ1-4, with D hard to call. The V gene lost 4 bases and the J gene lost 4 bases, with 10 bases spanning the gap. The CDR3 consists of 13 residues. Germline V lookup: CDR1 GTSNPN, CDR2 SVGIG (reference sequence). CDR3 sequence reads: CAWNIDNNEKLFF. The CDR3 DNA reads TGTGCCTGGAATATCGACAATAATGAAAAACTGTTTTTT. Using reference TRBV30 and TRBJ1-4 for the parts outside the CDR3, the full variable domain is SQTIHQWPATLVQPVGSPLSLECTVEGTSNPNLYWYRQAAGRGLQLLFYSVGIGQISSEVPQNLSASRPQDRQFILSSKKLLLSDSGFYLCAWNIDNNEKLFFGSGTQLSVL.

The V and J genes are TRBV19 and TRBJ2-1; 8 bases agree with TRBD2. Germline V CDR1 and CDR2: LNHDA, SQIVND (reference sequence). Trimming at V came to 8 bases and at J to 0 bases, leaving 12 bases not matched to a gene. The CDR3 is made up of 17 amino acids. As DNA, the CDR3 is TGTGCCAGTGATAAAGGACGTGGACTAGCCTCCTACAATGAGCAGTTCTTC. It codes for CASDKGRGLASYNEQFF.

The rearrangement links TRBV2 to TRBJ2-7; D call uncertain. The CDR3 sequence is 12 residues long. CDR1 is SNHLY, CDR2 FYNNEI, per germline. V gave up 5 bases and J gave up 6 bases, with 11 bases separating them. The CDR3 loop reads CASSLHRGEQYF. The DNA for the CDR3 is TGTGCCAGCAGTCTTCACCGAGGCGAGCAGTACTTC.

The rearrangement joins TRBV6-4 to TRBJ2-3, with 14 bases that match TRBD2. The CDR3 extends over 16 amino acids. V was clipped by 5 bases and J by 3 bases; unmatched bases: 4. Germline V gene data show CDR1 as MRHNA and CDR2 as SNTAGT. The CDR3 reads CASSKGTSGGTDTQYF. The CDR3 DNA follows: TGTGCCAGCAGTAAGGGGACTAGCGGGGGTACAGATACGCAGTATTTT.

This sequence joins TRBV29-1 and TRBJ2-1; D possibly corresponds to TRBD2 (6 bases). The germline CDR1 and CDR2 sequences are SQVTM and ANQGSEA. This CDR3 comprises 15 residues. Trimming shortened V by 6 bases and J by 0 bases, and 15 bases separated the two germline ends. CDR3 amino acids: CSVDGSETSYNEQFF. Here the CDR3 DNA reads TGCAGCGTCGACGGGAGCGAAACCTCCTACAATGAGCAGTTCTTC.

J is TRBJ2-7 and V is TRBV6-5; 7 bases map to TRBD1. Trimming removed 4 bases from V and 2 bases from J; junction bases left unmatched: 5. Per the germline V gene, CDR1 is MNHEY and CDR2 is SVGAGI. The CDR3 extends over 14 amino acids. The CDR3 here is CASSSWDRTYEQYF. DNA of the CDR3: TGTGCCAGCAGTTCCTGGGACAGAACCTACGAGCAGTACTTC.

The rearrangement links TRBV7-3 to TRBJ2-7; D might be TRBD1 (5 bases). The V and J ends lost 5 bases and 2 bases respectively, with 10 bases between them. The CDR3 loop spans 13 amino acids. Germline CDR1 SGHTA, CDR2 FQGTGA. Here the CDR3 DNA reads TGTGCCAGCAGCCTTGACAGAACCTACGAGCAGTACTTC. Translating gives CASSLDRTYEQYF.

The rearrangement uses TRBV6-5 and TRBJ1-1; D remains ambiguous. V dropped 8 bases and J dropped 1 base, with 5 bases sitting between them. Per germline, CDR1 MNHEY and CDR2 SVGAGI. CDR3 length: 11 amino acids. In nucleotides, the CDR3 is TGTGCCAGCTCAGAGAACACTGAAGCTTTCTTT. Protein sequence: CASSENTEAFF.

The chain links TRBV7-9 to TRBJ2-7; the match to TRBD2 covers 8 bases. Germline V lookup: CDR1 SEHNR, CDR2 FQNEAQ (reference sequence). Germline trimming cut 6 bases from V and 3 bases from J; bases unmatched to any gene: 10. This CDR3 region has 15 residues. The chain's CDR3 is CASSGRGDILYEQYF. In nucleotides, the CDR3 is TGTGCCAGCAGTGGGCGGGGGGACATTCTCTACGAGCAGTACTTC.

V and J are TRBV5-4 and TRBJ1-1, with D tentatively TRBD1 (6 bases). Per germline, CDR1 SGHNT and CDR2 YYREEE (reference sequence). Between the trimmed V and J ends, which lost 4 bases and 2 bases, there was a span of 18 bases. This CDR3 spans 16 amino acids. This CDR3 is CASSSPLRGSNTEAFF. CDR3 coding DNA: TGTGCCAGCAGCAGCCCATTAAGGGGGAGCAACACTGAAGCTTTCTTT.

The chain employs TRBV7-2 and TRBJ2-1; 9 nucleotides align to TRBD2. Per the germline V gene, CDR1 is SGHTA and CDR2 is FQGNSA. This CDR3 spans 16 amino acids. V dropped 5 bases and J dropped 9; count of bases not matched to a gene: 14. DNA of the CDR3: TGTGCCAGCAGCCCTACCTTAGCGGGAGTAGGGACTGAGCAGTTCTTC. Protein sequence: CASSPTLAGVGTEQFF.

This clone was counted between two and nine times. V and J are TRBV7-9 and TRBJ2-3, with no clear D. V was cut by 1 base and J by 0 bases, with 8 bases left in between. The germline CDR1 and CDR2 sequences are SEHNR and FQNEAQ (reference sequence). This CDR3 is 15 amino acids long. The CDR3 DNA reads as TGTGCCAGCAGCTTAGGAGAAACTAGCACAGATACGCAGTATTTT. The encoded protein is CASSLGETSTDTQYF.

The J gene is TRBJ2-7, the V gene TRBV14; 7 nucleotides agree with TRBD2. J was trimmed by 9 bases and V by 0 bases; bases with no gene match: 8. This CDR3 has 14 residues. Germline values: CDR1 SGHDN, CDR2 FVKESK. The CDR3 coding sequence is TGTGCCAGCAGCCAAGAGGTATGGGGAGGGAGGCAGTACTTC. Amino acid sequence: CASSQEVWGGRQYF.

The V gene is TRBV19, the J gene TRBJ1-5; D is unresolved. V lost 5 bases and J lost 2, with 19 bases in between. Looked up from germline, CDR1 is LNHDA and CDR2 is SQIVND (reference sequence). CDR3 length equals 17 residues. CDR3 in DNA: TGTGCCAGTAGTGCCACCTGGATTGAGAGGGGCAATCAGCCCCAGCATTTT. Its protein product is CASSATWIERGNQPQHF.

The chain has TRBV7-8 and TRBJ1-4; TRBD1 might be the D (6 bases). Trimming stripped 1 base from V and 6 bases from J, with 9 bases between. The CDR3 runs 14 residues. Germline lookup yields CDR1 SGHVS and CDR2 FQNEAQ. The CDR3 protein is CASSLGQGHEKLFF. The CDR3 nucleotides read TGTGCCAGCAGCTTAGGGCAGGGGCATGAAAAACTGTTTTTT.

There are a few counts of this clone. The rearrangement joins TRBV10-3 to TRBJ2-2, with TRBD1 matching 8 bases. Germline lookup yields CDR1 ENHRY and CDR2 SYGVKD. The V and J ends lost 2 bases and 3 bases, in that order; junction bases with no gene match: 5. This CDR3 region has 16 residues. The CDR3 DNA follows: TGTGCCATCAGTGAGACGGGCAGGGGGCACACCGGGGAGCTGTTTTTT. Its protein product is CAISETGRGHTGELFF.

V is TRBV10-3 and J is TRBJ2-1; TRBD2 agrees at 9 bases. The junction had 4 bases not matched to a gene; V was cut back by 10 bases and J by 0 bases. CDR3 length: 14 residues. Germline V gene sequence: CDR1 ENHRY, CDR2 SYGVKD. This CDR3 reads CASFSGSSYNEQFF. CDR3 DNA sequence: TGTGCCAGTTTTAGCGGGAGCTCCTACAATGAGCAGTTCTTC.

The count of this clone is one. This chain connects TRBV5-6 to TRBJ2-7; 11 nucleotides match TRBD1. CDR3 length: 14 residues. V shed 4 bases and J 5 bases; nucleotides not matched to a gene: 5. The germline gives CDR1 SGHDT, CDR2 YYEEEE. CDR3: CASSVGQGADEQYF. In DNA form, the CDR3 reads TGTGCCAGCAGCGTAGGACAGGGGGCTGACGAGCAGTACTTC.

This chain joins TRBV7-3 and TRBJ2-2; 11 bases fit TRBD1. CDR1 SGHTA and CDR2 FQGTGA come from the germline V gene. The CDR3 loop spans 16 amino acids. The V and J ends lost 6 bases and 3 bases, in that order; junction bases with no gene match: 6. CDR3 residues: CASSFRDRGYTGELFF. CDR3 DNA sequence: TGTGCCAGCAGTTTTAGGGACAGGGGGTACACCGGGGAGCTGTTTTTT. The whole variable domain, remainder taken from reference TRBV7-3 and TRBJ2-2, is GAGVSQTPSNKVTEKGKYVELRCDPISGHTALYWYRQSLGQGPEFLIYFQGTGAADDSGLPNDRFFAVRPEGSVSTLKIQRTERGDSAVYLCASSFRDRGYTGELFFGEGSRLTVL.

CDR3: CASSIDHREGTEAFF. In nucleotides, the CDR3 is TGTGCCAGTAGTATAGATCACAGGGAAGGGACTGAAGCTTTCTTT. This chain joins TRBV19 and TRBJ1-1; perhaps TRBD1 as D (6 bases). The CDR3 extends over 15 amino acids. V lost 0 bases to trimming and J lost 5 bases, with 13 bases between them. The V gene's germline CDR1 is LNHDA and CDR2 SQIVND (reference sequence).

The sample holds a few counts of this clone. This chain's CDR3 is CASSGRGLAGYNEQFF. CDR3 coding DNA: TGTGCCAGCAGCGGTCGAGGACTAGCGGGGTACAATGAGCAGTTCTTC. V gene TRBV11-3 combines with J gene TRBJ2-1, with 12 bases identical to TRBD2. The length of the CDR3 is 16 residues. Germline trimming cut 5 bases from V and 4 bases from J; bases unmatched to any gene: 6. Germline V gene lookup returns CDR1 SGHNT and CDR2 YENEEA. Full variable domain (remainder filled in from reference TRBV11-3 and TRBJ2-1): EAGVVQSPRYKIIEKKQPVAFWCNPISGHNTLYWYLQNLGQGPELLIRYENEEAVDDSQLPKDRFSAERLKGVDSTLKIQPAELGDSAVYLCASSGRGLAGYNEQFFGPGTRLTVL.

The chain has TRBV7-8 and TRBJ1-1; D is possibly TRBD1 (5 bases). V lost 3 bases and J 6 bases, leaving 11 bases between the germline ends. In germline, CDR1 is SGHVS, CDR2 FQNEAQ. The CDR3 extends over 13 amino acids. The CDR3 region is CASSLGLNAEAFF. In nucleotides, the CDR3 is TGTGCCAGCAGCTTGGGACTGAATGCTGAAGCTTTCTTT.

This clone was picked up a small number of times. This rearrangement joins TRBV6-6 to TRBJ2-5; D may be TRBD2 (6 bases). The germline V gene has CDR1 MNHNY and CDR2 SVGAGI (reference sequence). The germline V and J ends were trimmed by 6 bases and 7 bases, with 18 bases remaining between them. The CDR3 totals 14 residues. DNA for the CDR3: TGTGCCAGCAGCTTGGCCCCGAGGGGAGGGACCCAGTACTTC. Translating it yields CASSLAPRGGTQYF.

The V call is TRBV7-9, the J call TRBJ1-2, with 8 positions matching TRBD1. This CDR3 comprises 16 residues. Unmatched junction bases numbered 12, after V lost 5 bases and J lost 4 bases. CDR1 is SEHNR and CDR2 is FQNEAQ in the germline V gene (reference sequence). This chain's CDR3 is CASSQRTGRVFYGYTF. Written as DNA, the CDR3 is TGTGCCAGCAGCCAACGGACAGGGAGGGTCTTCTATGGCTACACCTTC.

The chain employs TRBV25-1 and TRBJ2-2; 7 nucleotides agree with TRBD1. CDR1 is MGHDK and CDR2 is SYGVNS in the germline V gene. The CDR3 extends over 15 amino acids. With V trimmed by 6 bases and J by 2 bases, 6 bases remained unmatched. The DNA of the CDR3 is TGTGCCAGCAGGCCGGGACAGTCTAACACCGGGGAGCTGTTTTTT. Protein: CASRPGQSNTGELFF.